This TCR beta chain came from a study of T cell repertoires in cytomegalovirus infection. The overall study: The study used recently identified HLA-C-restricted and well-studied HLA-B-restricted CMV epitopes. Public TCR beta signature analysis indicated the presence of both CMV infection and matching HLA type. General study points: The study identified carriers of CMV plus the relevant HLA from cumulative public TCR beta family frequency. The ex vivo response was dominated by HLA-C-restricted CMV-specific TCR beta clonotypes.

Germline V gene lookup returns CDR1 MNHEY and CDR2 SMNVEV (reference sequence). J lost 7 bases, V lost 3 bases, and 5 bases had no gene match. The length of the CDR3 is 13 residues. TCRdb called the reads again in MiXCR, with one record for every CDR3 protein. The sample lists roughly 990,000 distinct CDR3 sequences, roughly 30% occurring once. This clonotype has just a few counts. Its antigen is not known. The source material was cultured CD8+ T cells from PBMCs, sampled from culture after CMV antigen stimulation. This sequence joins TRBV27 and TRBJ1-2; 7 bases agree with TRBD1. The TCR comes from a human donor in good health (CMV status not recorded). Some clones in this sample may be carry-over from other donors' samples. The CDR3 protein is CASSLRGRGGYTF. In nucleotides, the CDR3 is TGTGCCAGCAGTTTGAGGGGGCGGGGTGGCTACACCTTC.